This record covers a single T cell receptor (beta chain). Its antigen is still unknown. Trimming shortened V by 8 bases and J by 7 bases, and 11 bases separated the two germline ends. The CDR3 loop spans 11 amino acids. The germline V gene has CDR1 SGHTA and CDR2 FQGNSA. This entry comes from a study of blood T cells in healthy people across ages. Study findings and constraints: Because donor CMV status was unknown, expanded clonotype changes were possibly confounded.

Primed by a sample-barcoded 5' primer and a J-beta primer mix, a second PCR proceeded for about 6 to 12 cycles. TCRdb ran MiXCR on the 5' RACE reads and lists one entry per CDR3 protein. Of fewer than 800,000 distinct CDR3 sequences in the sample, 25% were seen once. These data were likewise used in another study, on T cells of mothers and their children. That paper states: Every mother produced more than 10 million TCR beta CDR3 reads, whereas every child provided several million.

The sequence was collected from a boy younger than 18 in good health. The rearrangement uses TRBV7-2 and TRBJ1-1; no reliable D call. Sequenced input: blood. The CDR3 nucleotides read TGTGCCAGCGTCTCAGAGGGTGAAGCTTTCTTT. It codes for CASVSEGEAFF.